Following are 5 T cell receptor beta chains from one sample sequenced in a study of Ad26.COV2.S vaccination and SARS-CoV-2 variants. The data were produced by immunoSEQ multiplex PCR, yet TCRdb's version contains in-frame clones alone and is incomplete. This repertoire shows under 250,000 clones, approximately 90% found once; its top ten account for roughly 3%. Stated treatment: around 19 received Ad26.COV2.S at low or high dose, single or two shots; roughly five received placebo; per-sample allocation not given. Sampling took place 63 days after the first vaccine or placebo injection. The sequenced sample was peripheral blood, obtained in a trial of Ad26.COV2.S vaccine versus placebo. These receptors were collected from a person between 18 and 60 years old who received the Ad26.COV2.S COVID-19 vaccine or a placebo.

The chain joins TRBV4-2 to TRBJ2-7; D is perhaps TRBD1 (6 bases). Trimming pared 0 bases from V and 4 bases from J, leaving 10 bases between. From germline, CDR1 is LGHNA and CDR2 YNFKEQ. The CDR3 extends over 14 amino acids. The DNA of the CDR3 is TGTGCCAGCAGCCAAGAGGGGGCCGGGTACGAGCAGTACTTC. Its protein is CASSQEGAGYEQYF.

J is TRBJ1-1 and V is TRBV6-2 or TRBV6-3, with TRBD1 as a possible D gene (6 bases). The ends were cut back, 6 bases at V and 0 bases at J, with 11 bases in the middle. The germline gives CDR1 MNHEY, CDR2 SVGEGT. This CDR3 has 14 residues. The CDR3 sequence: CASSRGFMNTEAFF. The DNA of the CDR3 is TGTGCCAGCAGCAGGGGCTTCATGAACACTGAAGCTTTCTTT.

V usage is TRBV19 and J usage is TRBJ1-5; 10 positions match TRBD1. Germline V gene sequence: CDR1 LNHDA, CDR2 SQIVND (reference sequence). The CDR3 is 12 amino acids. Unmatched junction bases numbered 2, after V lost 10 bases and J lost 5 bases. CDR3 nucleotide sequence: TGTGCCACCGGACAGGGGGATCAGCCCCAGCATTTT. It yields the protein CATGQGDQPQHF.

CDR3 sequence (DNA): TGTGCCAGCAGTTACTCGAACTTGGGACTAGCCAACACCGGGGAGCTGTTTTTT. Protein product: CASSYSNLGLANTGELFF. The rearrangement links TRBV6-2 or TRBV6-3 to TRBJ2-2, with 9 bases matching TRBD2. CDR1 and CDR2 from the germline V gene are MNHEY and SVGEGT. This CDR3 has 18 residues. V shed 0 bases, J shed 2 bases, and the junction held 7 bases outside the gene matches.

The chain links TRBV5-8 to TRBJ2-2, with D hard to call. Trimming took 0 bases from V and 6 from J, leaving 9 bases between them. The CDR3 is made up of 14 amino acids. The germline CDR1 and CDR2 sequences are SGHTS and YDEGEE. The CDR3 spells CASSLVLSPGELFF. The CDR3 coding sequence is TGTGCCAGCAGCTTGGTTCTTAGCCCCGGGGAGCTGTTTTTT.